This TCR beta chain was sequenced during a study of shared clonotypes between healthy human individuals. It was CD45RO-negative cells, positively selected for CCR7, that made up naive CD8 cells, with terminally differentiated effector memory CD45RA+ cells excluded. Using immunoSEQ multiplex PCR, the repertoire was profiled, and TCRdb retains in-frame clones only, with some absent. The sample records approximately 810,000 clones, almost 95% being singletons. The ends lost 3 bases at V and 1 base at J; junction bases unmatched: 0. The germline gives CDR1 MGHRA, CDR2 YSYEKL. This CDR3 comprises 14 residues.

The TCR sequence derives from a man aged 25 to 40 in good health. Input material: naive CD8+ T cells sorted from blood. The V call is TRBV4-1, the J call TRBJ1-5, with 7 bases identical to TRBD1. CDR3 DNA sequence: TGCGCCAGCAGCCAGACAGGGAGCAATCAGCCCCAGCATTTT. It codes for CASSQTGSNQPQHF.